Shown below are 26 T cell receptor beta chains from a single sample sequenced in a study of cytomegalovirus exposure and HLA in healthy donors. The primer mix had 60 Vbeta and 13 Jbeta primers. Generated by immunoSEQ multiplex PCR, the TCRdb table keeps only in-frame clones and is missing some. Among 150,000 to 180,000 clones, nearly 80% were seen once, and the ten largest hold roughly 13%. Sample: PBMCs. The receptors shown here come from a man younger than 40 in good health and CMV-seropositive.

The J gene is TRBJ1-1, the V gene TRBV27; D is possibly TRBD1 (6 bases). Deletions cut 5 bases from V and 7 bases from J, with 23 bases between. CDR3 size: 16 residues. The germline gives CDR1 MNHEY, CDR2 SMNVEV (reference sequence). DNA for the CDR3: TGTGCCAGCAGTATCTTCCCCCCGGGACACGGTCGTGAAGCTTTCTTT. Translated: CASSIFPPGHGREAFF.

The V call is TRBV9, the J call TRBJ2-3; TRBD1 matches 9 bases. The CDR3 extends over 15 amino acids. Trimming at V came to 3 bases and at J to 3 bases, leaving 5 bases not matched to a gene. Germline V lookup: CDR1 SGDLS, CDR2 YYNGEE. The CDR3 DNA reads as TGTGCCAGCAGCGACCGGGACAGGGCAACAGATACGCAGTATTTT. It encodes CASSDRDRATDTQYF.

The sample holds a few counts of this clone. This chain connects TRBV10-3 to TRBJ1-6; TRBD1 matches 7 bases. Germline CDR1 ENHRY, CDR2 SYGVKD. This CDR3 contains 15 residues. V dropped 6 bases and J dropped 9; count of bases not matched to a gene: 11. The CDR3, as DNA: TGTGCCATCAGGAGAGACAGGGCTGAGGGTTCACCCCTCCACTTT. Its translation: CAIRRDRAEGSPLHF.

The chain has TRBV28 and TRBJ1-2; D not certain. The length of the CDR3 is 12 residues. V lost 6 bases, J lost 2 bases, and 7 bases lay in between. Germline V gene lookup returns CDR1 MDHEN and CDR2 SYDVKM. CDR3 coding DNA: TGTGCCAGCAGGACTCCCAACTATGGCTACACCTTC. This translates into CASRTPNYGYTF.

The chain recombines TRBV7-9 with TRBJ1-2, with D possibly TRBD1 on 5 matching bases. The germline V gene encodes CDR1 SEHNR and CDR2 FQNEAQ (reference sequence). V shed 1 base and J shed 2 bases, with 5 bases lying between them. This CDR3 region has 13 residues. The CDR3, as DNA: TGTGCCAGCAGCTTAGGACAGAACTATGGCTACACCTTC. It translates to CASSLGQNYGYTF.

This rearrangement joins TRBV28 to TRBJ1-1, with a tentative D call TRBD1 (6 bases). Trimming cost V 3 bases and J 2 bases, with 13 bases left between them. The CDR3 sequence is 15 residues long. Germline assignment: CDR1 MDHEN and CDR2 SYDVKM. DNA of the CDR3: TGTGCCAGCAGTTTCTCGGGGGGCGGTAACACTGAAGCTTTCTTT. Translation: CASSFSGGGNTEAFF.

The genes are TRBV4-1 and TRBJ2-3, with a weak D call TRBD2 (6 bases). The CDR3 loop spans 15 amino acids. CDR1 MGHRA and CDR2 YSYEKL come from the germline V gene. Between the trimmed V and J ends, which lost 2 bases and 1 base, there was a span of 10 bases. The DNA for the CDR3 is TGCGCCAGCAGCCAATTGGAGCGGGGCACAGATACGCAGTATTTT. Amino acids: CASSQLERGTDTQYF.

This sequence joins TRBV2 and TRBJ1-2, with 9 bases lining up with TRBD1. Germline V gives CDR1 SNHLY, CDR2 FYNNEI. Unmatched junction bases numbered 3, after V lost 7 bases and J lost 6 bases. The CDR3 is 12 amino acids. The CDR3 sequence is CASKDRGDGYTF. In DNA, the CDR3 is TGTGCCAGCAAAGACAGGGGGGATGGCTACACCTTC.

The rearrangement uses TRBV10-3 and TRBJ1-1; possibly TRBD1 for D (6 bases). Per the germline V gene, CDR1 is ENHRY and CDR2 is SYGVKD. With 4 bases removed from V and 0 bases from J, the gap between germline ends came to 9 bases. The CDR3 loop spans 14 amino acids. In DNA, the CDR3 is TGTGCCATCAGTGCCGGACAGTTGAACACTGAAGCTTTCTTT. Its protein product is CAISAGQLNTEAFF.

This clone was seen just once. The rearrangement links TRBV28 to TRBJ1-2; D is possibly TRBD1 (5 bases). The CDR3 contains 13 residues. The V gene lost 6 bases and the J gene lost 4 bases, with 12 bases spanning the gap. Looked up from germline, CDR1 is MDHEN and CDR2 is SYDVKM. CDR3 in DNA: TGTGCCAGCAGATCTGACAGTGCCTATGGCTACACCTTC. Translation gives CASRSDSAYGYTF.

The chain links TRBV6-1 to TRBJ2-4, with TRBD1 matching 7 bases. There are 14 residues in the CDR3. With V trimmed by 3 bases and J by 7 bases, 6 bases remained unmatched. Germline CDR1 MNHNS, CDR2 SASEGT. The CDR3 sequence: CASSESGGHNIQYF. CDR3 DNA: TGTGCCAGCAGTGAGTCAGGGGGACATAACATTCAGTACTTC.

The chain is built from TRBV29-1 and TRBJ1-3, with 8 bases fitting TRBD1. Germline V CDR1 and CDR2: SQVTM, ANQGSEA. The CDR3 loop spans 15 amino acids. Unmatched junction bases numbered 11, after V lost 7 bases and J lost 3 bases. CDR3 in DNA: TGCAGCGCCTTCGGGCAGGGGGCAGATGGAAACACCATATATTTT. As protein: CSAFGQGADGNTIYF.

The CDR3 DNA reads as TGTGCCAGCAGCTTAGCGGGGAGCTCCTACGAGCAGTACTTC. Translating it yields CASSLAGSSYEQYF. The chain has TRBV11-2 and TRBJ2-7; TRBD2 is a possible D gene (5 bases). This CDR3 has 14 amino acids. V lost 1 base and J 0 bases, leaving 7 bases between the germline ends. The germline V gene has CDR1 SGHAT and CDR2 FQNNGV.

This clone was observed a single time. The chain joins TRBV5-8 to TRBJ2-3; 8 bases agree with TRBD1. From germline, CDR1 is SGHTS and CDR2 YDEGEE. V lost 1 base to trimming and J lost 2 bases; unmatched junction nucleotides: 3. This CDR3 contains 15 residues. Here the CDR3 DNA reads TGTGCCAGCAGCTTGAGGACAGGGCTCACAGATACGCAGTATTTT. Residues: CASSLRTGLTDTQYF.

The J gene is TRBJ2-2, the V gene TRBV25-1; D might be TRBD2 (5 bases). The germline CDR1 and CDR2 sequences are MGHDK and SYGVNS. The CDR3 is 14 amino acids. V lost 2 bases and J 5 bases, leaving 9 bases between the germline ends. The CDR3, as DNA: TGTGCCAGCAGTGAAGCTCGGGGAACCGGGGAGCTGTTTTTT. Translation gives CASSEARGTGELFF.

This sequence joins TRBV7-6 and TRBJ2-5; TRBD1 agrees at 7 bases. The J call may be in error: the DNA end matches TRBJ2-7 better. In germline, CDR1 is SGHVS, CDR2 FNYEAQ. The CDR3 runs to 16 residues. The CDR3 nucleotides are TGTGCCAGCAGCCAAGAACCGGGACAGAGCTCCTACGAGCAGTACTTC. It yields the protein CASSQEPGQSSYEQYF.

The chain links TRBV28 to TRBJ1-2, with D tentatively TRBD1 (5 bases). The CDR3 runs 12 residues. Looked up from germline, CDR1 is MDHEN and CDR2 is SYDVKM. Trimming cost V 5 bases and J 5 bases, with 9 bases left between them. In nucleotides, the CDR3 is TGTGCCAGCAGTGACTCAGGGTATGGCTACACCTTC. This sequence encodes CASSDSGYGYTF.

In the case of this clone: An end of the junction differs from the germline gene, which may be a read error. V and J are TRBV5-1 and TRBJ1-2; D is unclear. The CDR3 loop spans 12 amino acids. Germline lookup yields CDR1 SGHRS and CDR2 YFSETQ. Here the CDR3 DNA reads TGCGCCAGCAGCTTGGAGGACTATGGCTACCCCTTC. Amino acids: CASSLEDYGYPF.

This chain's CDR3 is CASSLGWREDSYNEQFF. CDR3 DNA sequence: TGCGCCAGCAGCTTGGGTTGGCGGGAGGACTCCTACAATGAGCAGTTCTTC. The V call is TRBV5-1, the J call TRBJ2-1; 8 positions agree with TRBD2. CDR3 length equals 17 residues. V trimming: 0 bases; J trimming: 0 bases; junction bases outside the gene matches: 5. The germline V gene has CDR1 SGHRS and CDR2 YFSETQ.

The CDR3 coding sequence is TGTGCCACCCGGGCAGGGGGCCAAAAAACCGGGGAGCTGTTTTTT. This sequence encodes CATRAGGQKTGELFF. The J gene is TRBJ2-2, the V gene TRBV2; 8 bases match TRBD1. Trimming removed 10 bases from V and 5 bases from J; junction bases left unmatched: 12. Germline V CDR1 and CDR2: SNHLY, FYNNEI. The CDR3 sequence is 15 residues long.

In its sample, this clone was seen a few times. V gene TRBV13 combines with J gene TRBJ2-3; 9 positions agree with TRBD1. CDR1 PRHDT and CDR2 FYEKMQ come from the germline V gene (reference sequence). The CDR3 has 14 residues. V trimming: 5 bases; J trimming: 0 bases; junction bases outside the gene matches: 0. The CDR3 spells CASSDRGSTDTQYF. The DNA for the CDR3 is TGTGCCAGCAGCGACAGGGGGAGCACAGATACGCAGTATTTT. Drawing the rest from reference TRBV13 and TRBJ2-3, the complete variable domain is AAGVIQSPRHLIKEKRETATLKCYPIPRHDTVYWYQQGPGQDPQFLISFYEKMQSDKGSIPDRFSAQQFSDYHSELNMSSLELGDSALYFCASSDRGSTDTQYFGPGTRLTVL.

V usage is TRBV6-5 and J usage is TRBJ2-7, with D maybe TRBD1 (6 bases). Trimming left V 5 bases short and J 4 bases short, with 9 bases between. CDR1 is MNHEY, CDR2 SVGAGI, per germline. The CDR3 runs 12 residues. CDR3 loop: CASSADSYEQYF. In DNA, the CDR3 is TGTGCCAGCAGTGCGGACAGTTACGAGCAGTACTTC.

This rearrangement joins TRBV11-2 to TRBJ2-1, with 10 bases aligning to TRBD1. J gave up 8 bases and V 0 bases, and 4 bases lay outside the gene matches. This CDR3 is 15 amino acids long. In germline, CDR1 is SGHAT, CDR2 FQNNGV. In DNA form, the CDR3 reads TGTGCCAGCAGCTTAGAGGGACAGGGGACACATGAGCAGTTCTTC. As protein: CASSLEGQGTHEQFF.

J is TRBJ1-1 and V is TRBV6-5; 7 bases agree with TRBD1. The germline CDR1 and CDR2 sequences are MNHEY and SVGAGI. There are 14 residues in the CDR3. V gave up 6 bases and J gave up 1 base; unmatched junction bases: 5. CDR3 nucleotide sequence: TGTGCCAGCAGCCAGGACAGGAAGAACACTGAAGCTTTCTTT. It yields the protein CASSQDRKNTEAFF.

This chain joins TRBV19 and TRBJ2-2; TRBD1 agrees at 9 bases. J gave up 5 bases and V 5 bases, and 6 bases lay outside the gene matches. CDR1 and CDR2 (germline): LNHDA, SQIVND (reference sequence). The CDR3 extends over 15 amino acids. DNA for the CDR3: TGTGCCAGTAGTCAGGGGACAGGGAGAACCGGGGAGCTGTTTTTT. This sequence encodes CASSQGTGRTGELFF.

V gene TRBV11-2 combines with J gene TRBJ2-1; no definite D call. This CDR3 comprises 14 residues. V lost 1 base, J lost 1 base, and 5 bases lay in between. Germline CDR1 SGHAT, CDR2 FQNNGV. The CDR3 sequence is CASSLGPSYNEQFF. The CDR3 DNA sequence: TGTGCCAGCAGCTTAGGTCCTTCCTACAATGAGCAGTTCTTC.